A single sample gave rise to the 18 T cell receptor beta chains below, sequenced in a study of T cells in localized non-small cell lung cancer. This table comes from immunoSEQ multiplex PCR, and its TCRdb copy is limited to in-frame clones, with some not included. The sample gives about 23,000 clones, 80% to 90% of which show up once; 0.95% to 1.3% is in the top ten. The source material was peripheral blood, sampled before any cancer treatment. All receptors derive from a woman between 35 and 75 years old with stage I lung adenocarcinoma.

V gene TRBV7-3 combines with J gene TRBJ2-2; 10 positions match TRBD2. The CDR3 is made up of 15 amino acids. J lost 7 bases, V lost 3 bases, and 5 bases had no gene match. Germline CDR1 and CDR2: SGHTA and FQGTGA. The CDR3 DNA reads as TGTGCCAGCAGCTTCACTAGCGGGGTCGGCGGGGAGCTGTTTTTT. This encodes CASSFTSGVGGELFF.

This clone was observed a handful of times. The CDR3 loop is CASSDLRGSAEAFF. The CDR3 DNA reads as TGTGCCAGCAGTGACCTCAGGGGTAGCGCTGAAGCTTTCTTT. The rearrangement uses TRBV6-1 and TRBJ1-1, with D possibly being TRBD1 (6 bases). Germline CDR1 is MNHNS and CDR2 is SASEGT. This CDR3 spans 14 amino acids. V gave up 3 bases and J gave up 6 bases, with 14 bases separating them.

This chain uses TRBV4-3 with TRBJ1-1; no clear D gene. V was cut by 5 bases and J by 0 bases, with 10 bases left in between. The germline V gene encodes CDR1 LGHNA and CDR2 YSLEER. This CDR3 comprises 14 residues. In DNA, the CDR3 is TGCGCCAGCAGCGCTCGGGCGGTGAACACTGAAGCTTTCTTT. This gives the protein CASSARAVNTEAFF.

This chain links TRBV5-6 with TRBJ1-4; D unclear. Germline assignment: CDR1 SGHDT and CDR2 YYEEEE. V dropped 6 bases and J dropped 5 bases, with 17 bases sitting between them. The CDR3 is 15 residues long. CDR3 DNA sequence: TGTGCCAGCAAATCCCTTAGGGAGGCGAATGAAAAACTGTTTTTT. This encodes CASKSLREANEKLFF.

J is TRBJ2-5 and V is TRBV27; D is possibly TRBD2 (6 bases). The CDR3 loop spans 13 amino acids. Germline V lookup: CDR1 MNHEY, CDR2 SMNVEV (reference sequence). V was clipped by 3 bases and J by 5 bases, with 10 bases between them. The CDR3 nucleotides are TGTGCCAGCAGTTTTGGAGGGTCTGAGACCCAGTACTTC. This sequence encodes CASSFGGSETQYF.

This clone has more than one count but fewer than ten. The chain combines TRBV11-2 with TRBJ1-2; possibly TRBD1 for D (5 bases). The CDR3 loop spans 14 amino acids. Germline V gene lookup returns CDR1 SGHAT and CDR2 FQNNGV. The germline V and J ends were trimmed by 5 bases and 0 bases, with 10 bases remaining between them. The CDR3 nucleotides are TGTGCCAGCAGCCCGCGGGACCCTAACTATGGCTACACCTTC. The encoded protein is CASSPRDPNYGYTF.

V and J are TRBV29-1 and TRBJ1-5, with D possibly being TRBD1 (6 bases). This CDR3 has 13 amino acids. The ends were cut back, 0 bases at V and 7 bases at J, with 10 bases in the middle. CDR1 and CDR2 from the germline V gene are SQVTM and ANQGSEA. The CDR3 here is CSVEEGAEQPQHF. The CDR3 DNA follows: TGCAGCGTTGAAGAGGGGGCAGAGCAGCCCCAGCATTTT.

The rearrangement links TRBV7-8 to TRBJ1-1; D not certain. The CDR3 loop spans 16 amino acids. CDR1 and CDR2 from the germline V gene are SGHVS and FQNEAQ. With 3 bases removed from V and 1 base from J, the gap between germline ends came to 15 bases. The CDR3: CASSLNVDTRNTEAFF. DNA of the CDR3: TGTGCCAGCAGCTTGAACGTTGACACGAGGAACACTGAAGCTTTCTTT.

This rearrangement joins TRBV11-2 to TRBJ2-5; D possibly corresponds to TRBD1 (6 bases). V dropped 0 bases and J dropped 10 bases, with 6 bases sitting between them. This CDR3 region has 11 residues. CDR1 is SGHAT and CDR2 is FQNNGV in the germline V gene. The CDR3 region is CASSLDRGQYF. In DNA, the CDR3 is TGTGCCAGCAGCTTAGACAGGGGCCAGTACTTC.

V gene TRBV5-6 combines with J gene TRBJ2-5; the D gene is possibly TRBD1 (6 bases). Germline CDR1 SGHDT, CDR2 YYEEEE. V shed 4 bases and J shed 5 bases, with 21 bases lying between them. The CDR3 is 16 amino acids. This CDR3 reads CASSPDFNRAVETQYF. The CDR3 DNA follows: TGTGCCAGCAGCCCCGATTTCAACAGGGCGGTGGAGACCCAGTACTTC. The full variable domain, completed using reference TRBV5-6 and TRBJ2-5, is DAGVTQSPTHLIKTRGQQVTLRCSPKSGHDTVSWYQQALGQGPQFIFQYYEEEERQRGNFPDRFSGHQFPNYSSELNVNALLLGDSALYLCASSPDFNRAVETQYFGPGTRLLVL.

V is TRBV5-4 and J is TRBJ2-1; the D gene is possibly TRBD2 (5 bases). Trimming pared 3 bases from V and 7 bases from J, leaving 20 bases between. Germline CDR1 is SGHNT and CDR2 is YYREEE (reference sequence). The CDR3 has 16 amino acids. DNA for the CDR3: TGTGCCAGCAGCTCGCCGTTCGGGGATGGTAGAAATGAGCAGTTCTTC. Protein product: CASSSPFGDGRNEQFF.

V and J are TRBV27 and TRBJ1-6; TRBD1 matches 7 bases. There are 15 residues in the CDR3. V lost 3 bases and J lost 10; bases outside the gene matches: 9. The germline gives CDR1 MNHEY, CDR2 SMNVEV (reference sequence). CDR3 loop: CASSFTRQGYSPLHF. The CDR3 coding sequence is TGTGCCAGCAGTTTCACAAGACAGGGATACTCACCCCTCCACTTT.

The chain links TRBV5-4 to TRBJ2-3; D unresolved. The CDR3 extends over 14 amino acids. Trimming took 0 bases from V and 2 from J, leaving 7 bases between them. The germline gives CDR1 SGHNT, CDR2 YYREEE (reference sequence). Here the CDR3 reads CASSLGRYTDTQYF. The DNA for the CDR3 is TGTGCCAGCAGCTTGGGCAGATACACAGATACGCAGTATTTT.

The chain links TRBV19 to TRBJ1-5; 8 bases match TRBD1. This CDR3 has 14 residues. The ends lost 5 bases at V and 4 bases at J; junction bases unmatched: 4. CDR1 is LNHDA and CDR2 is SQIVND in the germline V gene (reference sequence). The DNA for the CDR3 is TGTGCCAGTAGTTTGGACAGGGTAAATCAGCCCCAGCATTTT. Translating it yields CASSLDRVNQPQHF.

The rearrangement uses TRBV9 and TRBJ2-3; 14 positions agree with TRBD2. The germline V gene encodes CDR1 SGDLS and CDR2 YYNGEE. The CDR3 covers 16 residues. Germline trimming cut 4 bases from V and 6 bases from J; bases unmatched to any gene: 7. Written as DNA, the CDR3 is TGTGCCAGCAGCCCGGGACTAGCGGGGGCTTGGGATACGCAGTATTTT. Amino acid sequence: CASSPGLAGAWDTQYF.

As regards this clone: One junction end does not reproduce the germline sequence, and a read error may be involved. The CDR3 nucleotides are TGTGCCAGCAGCGGGGGACAGGGAGGTCAGCCCCAGCATTTT. Its translation is CASSGGQGGQPQHF. The rearrangement uses TRBV5-1 and TRBJ1-5; 9 nucleotides line up with TRBD1. This CDR3 contains 14 residues. Germline CDR1 SGHRS, CDR2 YFSETQ.

The CDR3 is CASRMTEGKLFF. The CDR3 nucleotides are TGTGCCAGCAGAATGACAGAGGGAAAACTGTTTTTT. V and J are TRBV7-2 and TRBJ1-4; a possible D gene is TRBD1 (5 bases). This CDR3 is built from 12 residues. Germline CDR1 is SGHTA and CDR2 is FQGNSA. With 6 bases removed from V and 10 bases from J, the gap between germline ends came to 12 bases. The full variable domain, in which reference TRBV7-2 and TRBJ1-4 provide the parts outside the CDR3, is GAGVSQSPSNKVTEKGKDVELRCDPISGHTALYWYRQSLGQGLEFLIYFQGNSAPDKSGLPSDRFSAERTGGSVSTLTIQRTQQEDSAVYLCASRMTEGKLFFGSGTQLSVL.

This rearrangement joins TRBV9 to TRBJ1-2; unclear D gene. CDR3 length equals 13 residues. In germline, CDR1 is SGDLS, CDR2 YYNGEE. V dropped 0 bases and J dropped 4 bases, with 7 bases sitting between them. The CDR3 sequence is CASSVEAGYGYTF. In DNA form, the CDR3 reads TGTGCCAGCAGCGTAGAAGCGGGCTATGGCTACACCTTC.